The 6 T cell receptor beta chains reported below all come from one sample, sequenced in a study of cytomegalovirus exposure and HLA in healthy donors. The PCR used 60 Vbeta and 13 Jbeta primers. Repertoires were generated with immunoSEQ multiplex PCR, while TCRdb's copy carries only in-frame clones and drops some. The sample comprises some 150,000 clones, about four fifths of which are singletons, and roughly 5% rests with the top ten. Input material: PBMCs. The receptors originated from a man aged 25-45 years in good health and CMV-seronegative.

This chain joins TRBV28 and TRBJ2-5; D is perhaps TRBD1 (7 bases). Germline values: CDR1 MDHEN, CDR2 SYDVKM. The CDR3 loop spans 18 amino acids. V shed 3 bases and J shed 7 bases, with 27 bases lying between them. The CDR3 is CASSLGIGGGAGRRTQYF. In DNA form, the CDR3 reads TGTGCCAGCAGTTTGGGGATTGGAGGGGGCGCGGGGAGAAGGACCCAGTACTTC. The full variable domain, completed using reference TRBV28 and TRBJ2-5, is DVKVTQSSRYLVKRTGEKVFLECVQDMDHENMFWYRQDPGLGLRLIYFSYDVKMKEKGDIPEGYSVSREKKERFSLILESASTNQTSMYLCASSLGIGGGAGRRTQYFGPGTRLLVL.

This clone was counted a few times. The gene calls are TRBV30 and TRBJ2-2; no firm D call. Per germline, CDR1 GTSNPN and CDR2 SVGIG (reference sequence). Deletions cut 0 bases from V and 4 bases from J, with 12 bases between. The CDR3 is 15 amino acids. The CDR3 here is CAWSVPGPVTGELFF. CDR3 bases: TGTGCCTGGAGTGTACCTGGCCCCGTCACCGGGGAGCTGTTTTTT.

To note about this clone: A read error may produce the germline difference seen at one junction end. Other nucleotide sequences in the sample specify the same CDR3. The CDR3 DNA follows: TGCGCCAGCAGAGAGGGGGGGAATTCACCCCTCCACTTT. Residues: CASREGGNSPLHF. The chain recombines TRBV9 with TRBJ1-6, with a possible D match to TRBD1 (6 bases). This CDR3 has 13 residues. Germline V CDR1 and CDR2: SGDLS, YYNGEE.

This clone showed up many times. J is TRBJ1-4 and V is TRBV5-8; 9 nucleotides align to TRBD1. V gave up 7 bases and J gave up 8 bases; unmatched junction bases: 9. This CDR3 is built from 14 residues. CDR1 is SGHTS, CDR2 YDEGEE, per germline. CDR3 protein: CASDQDRGSEKLFF. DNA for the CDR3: TGTGCCAGCGACCAGGACAGGGGATCCGAAAAACTGTTTTTT.

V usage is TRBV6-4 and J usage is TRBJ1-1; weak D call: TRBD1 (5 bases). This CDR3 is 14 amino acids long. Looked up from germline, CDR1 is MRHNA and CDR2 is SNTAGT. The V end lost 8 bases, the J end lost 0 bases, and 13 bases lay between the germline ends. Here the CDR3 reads CASRRDFLNTEAFF. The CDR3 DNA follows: TGTGCCAGCCGCAGGGACTTTTTGAACACTGAAGCTTTCTTT.

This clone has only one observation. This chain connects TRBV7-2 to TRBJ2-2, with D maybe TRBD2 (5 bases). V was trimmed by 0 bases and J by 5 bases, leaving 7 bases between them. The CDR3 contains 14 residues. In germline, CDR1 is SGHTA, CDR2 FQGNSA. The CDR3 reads CASSLAGVTGELFF. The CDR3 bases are TGTGCCAGCAGCTTAGCGGGAGTTACCGGGGAGCTGTTTTTT. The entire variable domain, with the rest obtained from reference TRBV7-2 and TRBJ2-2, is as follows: GAGVSQSPSNKVTEKGKDVELRCDPISGHTALYWYRQSLGQGLEFLIYFQGNSAPDKSGLPSDRFSAERTGGSVSTLTIQRTQQEDSAVYLCASSLAGVTGELFFGEGSRLTVL.